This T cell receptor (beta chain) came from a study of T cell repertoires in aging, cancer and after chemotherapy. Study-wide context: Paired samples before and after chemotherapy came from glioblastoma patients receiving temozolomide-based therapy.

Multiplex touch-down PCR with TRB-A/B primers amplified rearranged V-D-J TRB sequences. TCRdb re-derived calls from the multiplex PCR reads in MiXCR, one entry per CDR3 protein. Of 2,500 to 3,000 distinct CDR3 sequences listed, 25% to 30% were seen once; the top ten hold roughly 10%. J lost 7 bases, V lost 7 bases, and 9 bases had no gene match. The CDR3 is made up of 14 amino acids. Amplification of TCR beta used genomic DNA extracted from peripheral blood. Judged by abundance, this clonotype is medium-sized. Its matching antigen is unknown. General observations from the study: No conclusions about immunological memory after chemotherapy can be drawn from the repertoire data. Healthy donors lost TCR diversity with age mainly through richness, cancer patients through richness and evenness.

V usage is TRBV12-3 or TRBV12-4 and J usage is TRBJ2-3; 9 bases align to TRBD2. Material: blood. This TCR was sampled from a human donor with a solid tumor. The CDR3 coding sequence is TGTGCCAGCACCCTTAGCCTAGCGGGAAATACGCAGTATTTT. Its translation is CASTLSLAGNTQYF.